The next 10 T cell receptor beta chains were all read from a single sample in a study of response to subunit inactivated influenza vaccine. Each CDR3 protein is one row after TCRdb ran MiXCR on the RT-PCR reads. In the table there are approximately 170,000 distinct CDR3 sequences, roughly 12% of which are singletons. These data also featured in a second study, about T cells expressing NK-cell markers. That investigation notes: Scientists made TCR beta cDNA using 5'RACE template switching with UMIs.

The sample here was CD8+ T cells sorted from PBMCs, taken about 13 days after vaccination. These receptors all come from a man over 45 who received an inactivated influenza vaccine.

This clonotype appeared many times. This sequence joins TRBV6-5 and TRBJ2-3, with D maybe TRBD2 (5 bases). Germline loops: CDR1 MNHEY, CDR2 SVGAGI. Trimming cost V 2 bases and J 4 bases, with 7 bases left between them. This CDR3 has 13 residues. The CDR3 loop reads CASSYTGADTQYF. The CDR3 nucleotides are TGTGCCAGCAGTTACACCGGGGCAGATACGCAGTATTTT.

This clonotype occurred a few times. V gene TRBV4-3 combines with J gene TRBJ2-2, with 8 nucleotides matching TRBD1. V was pared by 0 bases and J by 10 bases, with 7 bases of the junction left unmatched. This CDR3 is built from 15 residues. From germline, CDR1 is LGHNA and CDR2 YSLEER. The CDR3 spells CASSQDWTGPMELFF. The CDR3 nucleotides read TGCGCCAGCAGCCAAGACTGGACAGGGCCCATGGAGCTGTTTTTT.

This clonotype came up a few times. The gene calls are TRBV20-1 and TRBJ2-1; 10 bases agree with TRBD2. With 6 bases clipped from V and 8 bases from J, the junction kept 10 bases outside the gene matches. CDR1 and CDR2 (germline): DFQATT, SNEGSKA (reference sequence). The CDR3 sequence is 14 residues long. As DNA, the CDR3 is TGCAGTGCAGTCCTAGCGGGGGAGCTGGATGAGCAGTTCTTC. It translates to CSAVLAGELDEQFF.

The chain uses TRBV28 and TRBJ2-3; maybe TRBD2 (6 bases). The V gene lost 5 bases and the J gene lost 2 bases, with 11 bases spanning the gap. Germline CDR1 and CDR2: MDHEN and SYDVKM. This CDR3 comprises 14 residues. CDR3 in amino acids: CASSLASATDTQYF. As DNA, the CDR3 is TGTGCCAGCAGTCTAGCGTCTGCCACAGATACGCAGTATTTT.

V and J are TRBV7-9 and TRBJ2-7, with 11 bases aligning to TRBD2. Germline CDR1 is SEHNR and CDR2 is FQNEAQ (reference sequence). V was pared by 5 bases and J by 6 bases, with 9 bases of the junction left unmatched. The CDR3 has 15 amino acids. CDR3 sequence: CASSPIAGGRGEQYF. CDR3 DNA sequence: TGTGCCAGCAGCCCCATAGCGGGAGGGAGGGGCGAGCAGTACTTC.

V is TRBV12-3 or TRBV12-4 and J is TRBJ2-5; 7 bases are a match to TRBD1. Trimming took 6 bases from V and 0 from J; bases not matched to a gene: 4. CDR3 length: 14 residues. The CDR3 DNA sequence: TGTGCCAGCAGACAGACAGGGTACCAAGAGACCCAGTACTTC. This gives the protein CASRQTGYQETQYF.

Ten or more counts support this clonotype. The rearrangement uses TRBV29-1 and TRBJ1-3; D is unclear. Trimming cost V 4 bases and J 4 bases, with 5 bases left between them. The CDR3 spans 11 residues. The germline V gene encodes CDR1 SQVTM and CDR2 ANQGSEA. In DNA, the CDR3 is TGCAGCGTTGTTGCCGGAAACACCATATATTTT. Its protein is CSVVAGNTIYF. Using reference TRBV29-1 and TRBJ1-3 for the parts outside the CDR3, the full variable domain is SAVISQKPSRDICQRGTSLTIQCQVDSQVTMMFWYRQQPGQSLTLIATANQGSEATYESGFVIDKFPISRPNLTFSTLTVSNMSPEDSSIYLCSVVAGNTIYFGEGSWLTVV.

This clonotype was counted many times. V usage is TRBV6-5 and J usage is TRBJ1-1; no firm D call. Germline CDR1 and CDR2: MNHEY and SVGAGI. With 0 bases removed from V and 7 bases from J, the gap between germline ends came to 12 bases. The CDR3 spans 14 residues. The chain's CDR3 is CASSYSPWAYEAFF. CDR3 nucleotides: TGTGCCAGCAGTTACTCTCCATGGGCTTATGAAGCTTTCTTT.

The chain links TRBV9 to TRBJ2-2; D is ambiguous. Deletions cut 0 bases from V and 5 bases from J, with 2 bases between. This CDR3 has 12 residues. Per the germline V gene, CDR1 is SGDLS and CDR2 is YYNGEE. CDR3 DNA: TGTGCCAGCAGCGTAGTTACCGGGGAGCTGTTTTTT. Its protein product is CASSVVTGELFF.

This clonotype was picked up a small number of times. The chain links TRBV7-9 to TRBJ2-3; no clear D gene. Germline CDR1 and CDR2: SEHNR and FQNEAQ (reference sequence). Trimming stripped 1 base from V and 4 bases from J, with 6 bases between. This CDR3 comprises 13 residues. CDR3 loop: CASSLGVSDTQYF. In nucleotides, the CDR3 is TGTGCCAGCAGCTTAGGGGTATCAGATACGCAGTATTTT.